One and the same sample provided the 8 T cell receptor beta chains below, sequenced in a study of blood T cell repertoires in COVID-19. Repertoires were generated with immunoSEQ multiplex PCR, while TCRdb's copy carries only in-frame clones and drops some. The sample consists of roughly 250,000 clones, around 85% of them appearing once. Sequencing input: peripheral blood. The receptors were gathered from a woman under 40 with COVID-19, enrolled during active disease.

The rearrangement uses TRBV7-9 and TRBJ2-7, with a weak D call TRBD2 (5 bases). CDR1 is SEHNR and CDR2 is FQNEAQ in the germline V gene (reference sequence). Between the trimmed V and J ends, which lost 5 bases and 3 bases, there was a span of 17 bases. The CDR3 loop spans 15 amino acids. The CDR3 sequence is CASSPPGDPYYEQYF. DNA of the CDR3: TGTGCCAGCAGCCCACCCGGGGATCCCTACTACGAGCAGTACTTC. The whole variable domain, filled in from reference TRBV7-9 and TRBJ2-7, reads DTGVSQNPRHKITKRGQNVTFRCDPISEHNRLYWYRQTLGQGPEFLTYFQNEAQLEKSRLLSDRFSAERPKGSFSTLEIQRTEQGDSAMYLCASSPPGDPYYEQYFGPGTRLTVT.

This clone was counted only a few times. Here the CDR3 reads CASSVSQGGRNEQYF. CDR3 in DNA: TGTGCCAGCAGCGTCTCACAGGGGGGTAGAAACGAGCAGTACTTC. The chain couples TRBV9 to TRBJ2-7; TRBD1 matches 8 bases. The CDR3 contains 15 residues. J lost 5 bases, V lost 2 bases, and 9 bases had no gene match. CDR1 SGDLS and CDR2 YYNGEE come from the germline V gene.

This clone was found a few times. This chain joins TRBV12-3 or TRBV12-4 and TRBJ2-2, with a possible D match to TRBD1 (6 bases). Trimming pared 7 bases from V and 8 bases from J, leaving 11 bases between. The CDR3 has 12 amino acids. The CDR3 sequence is CASTTTGGELFF. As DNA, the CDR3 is TGTGCCAGCACCACGACAGGTGGGGAGCTGTTTTTT.

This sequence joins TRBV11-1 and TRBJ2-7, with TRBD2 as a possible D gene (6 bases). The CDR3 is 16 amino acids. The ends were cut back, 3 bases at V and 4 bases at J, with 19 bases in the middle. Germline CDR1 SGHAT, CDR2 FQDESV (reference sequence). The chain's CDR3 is CASSFIAAKVPYEQYF. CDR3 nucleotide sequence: TGTGCCAGCAGCTTCATAGCGGCAAAGGTGCCTTACGAGCAGTACTTC.

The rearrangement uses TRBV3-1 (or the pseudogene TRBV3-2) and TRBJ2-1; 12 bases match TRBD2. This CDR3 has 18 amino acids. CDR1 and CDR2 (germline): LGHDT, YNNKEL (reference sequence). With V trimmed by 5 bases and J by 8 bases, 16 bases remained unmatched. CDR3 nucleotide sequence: TGTGCCAGCAGCAGGGGTAAGACTAGCGGGGGAGGTATAGATGAGCAGTTCTTC. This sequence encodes CASSRGKTSGGGIDEQFF.

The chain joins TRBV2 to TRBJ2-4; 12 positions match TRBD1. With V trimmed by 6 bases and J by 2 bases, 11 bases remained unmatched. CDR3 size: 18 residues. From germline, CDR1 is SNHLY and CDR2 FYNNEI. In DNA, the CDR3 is TGTGCCAGCAGCTGGGACAGGGGGCGAAAGTTGACCAAAAACATTCAGTACTTC. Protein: CASSWDRGRKLTKNIQYF.

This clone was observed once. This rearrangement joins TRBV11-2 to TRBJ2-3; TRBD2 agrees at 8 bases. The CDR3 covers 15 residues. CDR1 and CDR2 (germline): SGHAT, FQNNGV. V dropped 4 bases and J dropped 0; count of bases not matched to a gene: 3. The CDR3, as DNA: TGTGCCAGCAGCTATGCGGGGGGAAGCACAGATACGCAGTATTTT. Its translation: CASSYAGGSTDTQYF. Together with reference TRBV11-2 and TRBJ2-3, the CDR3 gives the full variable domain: EAGVAQSPRYKIIEKRQSVAFWCNPISGHATLYWYQQILGQGPKLLIQFQNNGVVDDSQLPKDRFSAERLKGVDSTLKIQPAKLEDSAVYLCASSYAGGSTDTQYFGPGTRLTVL.

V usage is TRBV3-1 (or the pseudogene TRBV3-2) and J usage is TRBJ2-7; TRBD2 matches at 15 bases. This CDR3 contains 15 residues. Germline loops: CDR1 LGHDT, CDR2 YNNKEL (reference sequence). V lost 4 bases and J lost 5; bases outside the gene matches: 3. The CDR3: CASSPRTSGGDEQYF. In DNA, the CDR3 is TGTGCCAGCAGCCCACGGACTAGCGGGGGGGACGAGCAGTACTTC.